This T cell receptor beta chain was recovered during a study of beta chain features in type 1 diabetes. Study summary: Over all samples combined, more than 90,000,000 sorted cells were examined.

This clone is medium-sized (0.01 to 0.1%) by share. Its antigen is unknown. Expressed TCRB transcripts were sequenced because the entire RNA isolate underwent reverse transcription. Clones were read by immunoSEQ multiplex PCR, and TCRdb kept only the in-frame ones, dropping some. Of 50,000 to 65,000 clones in the sample, around 45% were seen once. CDR1 is SEHNR and CDR2 is FQNEAQ in the germline V gene (reference sequence). This CDR3 comprises 12 residues. Trimming took off 5 bases at V and 11 bases at J, with 15 bases between the two ends. General observations from the study: There was a moderate but significant shortening of TCRB CDR3s in all four CD4+ subsets of Type 1 diabetes patients.

The genes are TRBV7-9 and TRBJ1-1; no reliable D call. The TCR sequence derives from a man younger than 45 with type 1 diabetes. The sample was Tregs from blood. CDR3 loop: CASSGSGNRAFF. DNA of the CDR3: TGTGCCAGCAGCGGCTCCGGGAATAGGGCTTTCTTT.